A single sample is the source of the 22 T cell receptor beta chains below, sequenced in a study of neurological immune-mediated disorders. Using its own MiXCR run on the 5' RACE reads, TCRdb lists one record per CDR3 protein. The sample includes some 41,000 distinct CDR3 sequences, about 14% seen only once; the top ten take less than 4.5%. The sequencing sample was made of CD4+ T cells from blood. These receptors were obtained from a woman aged 55-69 years with HTLV-1-associated myelopathy (HAM/TSP).

The chain is built from TRBV28 and TRBJ2-7, with D perhaps TRBD1 (6 bases). Germline CDR1 MDHEN, CDR2 SYDVKM. The length of the CDR3 is 12 residues. V was clipped by 6 bases and J by 2 bases, with 8 bases between them. CDR3 sequence: CASRQGTYEQYF. The CDR3 region has the DNA TGTGCCAGCAGACAGGGAACCTACGAGCAGTACTTC. The full variable domain, completed using reference TRBV28 and TRBJ2-7, is DVKVTQSSRYLVKRTGEKVFLECVQDMDHENMFWYRQDPGLGLRLIYFSYDVKMKEKGDIPEGYSVSREKKERFSLILESASTNQTSMYLCASRQGTYEQYFGPGTRLTVT.

The CDR3 sequence: CSAPAGSTDTQYF. The CDR3 region has the DNA TGCAGTGCCCCCGCGGGGTCCACAGATACGCAGTATTTT. The rearrangement joins TRBV20-1 to TRBJ2-3; possible D gene TRBD2, 6 bases. The germline V gene encodes CDR1 DFQATT and CDR2 SNEGSKA (reference sequence). Trimming left V 6 bases short and J 2 bases short, with 12 bases between. The CDR3 is 13 amino acids.

In this sample, this clonotype turned up many times. V and J are TRBV29-1 and TRBJ1-5; TRBD1 matches 9 bases. V shed 6 bases, J shed 4 bases, and the junction held 4 bases outside the gene matches. CDR1 is SQVTM and CDR2 is ANQGSEA in the germline V gene. The CDR3 is 13 residues long. CDR3 bases: TGCAGCGTGCAACAGGGGGCAAATCAGCCCCAGCATTTT. Amino acids: CSVQQGANQPQHF.

This chain connects TRBV5-5 to TRBJ1-1, with D maybe TRBD1 (6 bases). Between the trimmed V and J ends, which lost 2 bases and 4 bases, there was a span of 24 bases. Per the germline V gene, CDR1 is SGHKS and CDR2 is YYEKEE (reference sequence). This CDR3 comprises 18 residues. CDR3 loop: CASSFNSYGGGEGTEAFF. In DNA form, the CDR3 reads TGTGCCAGCAGCTTTAACAGCTATGGGGGCGGGGAAGGCACTGAAGCTTTCTTT.

The genes are TRBV29-1 and TRBJ1-4; D is ambiguous. Between the trimmed V and J ends, which lost 4 bases and 7 bases, there was a span of 13 bases. The germline V gene encodes CDR1 SQVTM and CDR2 ANQGSEA. The CDR3 consists of 13 residues. As DNA, the CDR3 is TGCAGCGTTGGTTCGACCAGGTGTGAAAAACTGTTTTTT. Its protein is CSVGSTRCEKLFF.

CDR3 region: CAISESIGWAGTDTQYF. Written as DNA, the CDR3 is TGTGCCATCAGTGAGTCGATCGGGTGGGCCGGCACAGATACGCAGTATTTT. The chain joins TRBV10-3 to TRBJ2-3, with D unresolved. The CDR3 covers 17 residues. Germline CDR1 ENHRY, CDR2 SYGVKD. Trimming removed 0 bases from V and 1 base from J, with 14 bases in between.

This clonotype was counted at least ten times. The chain recombines TRBV5-1 with TRBJ2-2, with D maybe TRBD2 (5 bases). CDR1 SGHRS and CDR2 YFSETQ come from the germline V gene. This CDR3 spans 16 amino acids. The V end was cut by 4 bases, the J end by 3 bases, with 16 bases between. CDR3 amino acids: CASSGLVSGDTGELFF. The CDR3 nucleotides read TGCGCCAGCAGCGGACTTGTTTCTGGCGACACCGGGGAGCTGTTTTTT.

This clonotype has at least ten counts. The chain is built from TRBV2 and TRBJ2-6; TRBD2 matches at 7 bases. V gave up 6 bases and J gave up 2 bases; unmatched junction bases: 4. CDR1 and CDR2 (germline): SNHLY, FYNNEI. The length of the CDR3 is 15 residues. The CDR3 DNA reads as TGTGCCAGCAGCGACGCGGGAGCTGGGGCCAACGTCCTGACTTTC. Its protein product is CASSDAGAGANVLTF.

Worth noting for this clonotype: A junction boundary mismatches the germline segment, possibly from a read error. The V and J genes are TRBV18 and TRBJ2-2, with 8 bases identical to TRBD1. CDR1 and CDR2 from the germline V gene are KGHSH and LQKENI. The CDR3 totals 15 residues. The CDR3 protein is CSSSPIQGDTGELFF. As DNA, the CDR3 is TGTTCCAGCTCACCAATACAGGGGGACACCGGGGAGTTGTTTTTT.

This clonotype was seen at least ten times. The chain couples TRBV3-1 to TRBJ2-7; 7 positions match TRBD1. The V gene's germline CDR1 is LGHDT and CDR2 YNNKEL (reference sequence). The CDR3 extends over 14 amino acids. V shed 4 bases and J 3 bases; nucleotides not matched to a gene: 6. CDR3 sequence: CASSLRTGVYEQYF. The CDR3, as DNA: TGTGCCAGCAGCCTTCGAACAGGGGTCTACGAGCAGTACTTC.

This clonotype was counted a single time. This sequence may be a read error, since a much larger clone differs from it by one base. The V call is TRBV4-2, the J call TRBJ1-5, with TRBD1 as a possible D gene (6 bases). Germline V gene lookup returns CDR1 LGHNA and CDR2 YNFKEQ. This CDR3 is built from 16 residues. CDR3 loop: CASSKDPTGLGQPQHF. CDR3 in DNA: TGTGCCAGCAGCAAAGACCCCACAGGGTTAGGGCAGCCCCAGCATTTT.

This clonotype was counted at least ten times. The chain couples TRBV20-1 to TRBJ1-5; TRBD1 agrees at 7 bases. The CDR3 runs 14 residues. After removal of 5 bases from V and 5 bases from J, the junction contained 9 bases not matched to a gene. From germline, CDR1 is DFQATT and CDR2 SNEGSKA (reference sequence). CDR3 sequence (DNA): TGCAGTGCTGGCTTTCCTGACAGGGATCAGCCCCAGCATTTT. Its protein is CSAGFPDRDQPQHF.

The sample holds a few counts of this clonotype. A much larger clonotype is one base distant, so this may be a read error. This chain connects TRBV2 to TRBJ1-5; D is unresolved. This CDR3 is built from 15 residues. Germline values: CDR1 SNHLY, CDR2 FYNNEI. V was clipped by 4 bases and J by 3 bases, with 13 bases between them. The CDR3 sequence is CASSAVVGLNQPQHF. The CDR3 DNA sequence: TGTGCCAGCAGTGCGGTAGTGGGCCTCAATCAGCCCCAGCATTTT.

This clonotype occurred a few times. CDR3 protein: CAWSVGSNQPQHF. The CDR3 bases are TGTGCCTGGAGTGTGGGTAGCAATCAGCCCCAGCATTTT. The chain is built from TRBV30 and TRBJ1-5, with no clear D. The CDR3 runs to 13 residues. Germline lookup yields CDR1 GTSNPN and CDR2 SVGIG (reference sequence). V lost 0 bases and J 0 bases, leaving 3 bases between the germline ends.

This clonotype was observed many times. The V and J genes are TRBV5-1 and TRBJ1-1; tentative D call: TRBD1 (5 bases). The CDR3 length is 15 residues. Trimming shortened V by 3 bases and J by 5 bases, and 17 bases separated the two germline ends. Germline CDR1 is SGHRS and CDR2 is YFSETQ. CDR3 sequence (DNA): TGCGCCAGCAGCTGGCTCGGGGGAGATTGGACTGAAGCTTTCTTT. Translation: CASSWLGGDWTEAFF. The complete variable domain, with remaining parts taken from reference TRBV5-1 and TRBJ1-1, reads KAGVTQTPRYLIKTRGQQVTLSCSPISGHRSVSWYQQTPGQGLQFLFEYFSETQRNKGNFPGRFSGRQFSNSRSEMNVSTLELGDSALYLCASSWLGGDWTEAFFGQGTRLTVV.

The CDR3 reads CATTSGIWSHEQYF. The CDR3 DNA follows: TGTGCCACCACGTCCGGGATTTGGTCCCACGAGCAGTACTTC. The chain employs TRBV12-3 or TRBV12-4 and TRBJ2-7, with a possible D match to TRBD2 (5 bases). Trimming took off 10 bases at V and 5 bases at J, with 21 bases between the two ends. There are 14 residues in the CDR3.

This chain uses TRBV30 with TRBJ2-7, with D maybe TRBD1 (6 bases). The V gene lost 2 bases and the J gene lost 4 bases, with 9 bases spanning the gap. Looked up from germline, CDR1 is GTSNPN and CDR2 is SVGIG (reference sequence). This CDR3 region has 12 residues. CDR3 protein: CAWSRQGYEQYF. The CDR3 DNA is TGTGCCTGGAGTCGTCAGGGGTACGAGCAGTACTTC.

This clonotype was recorded many times. The chain combines TRBV12-3 or TRBV12-4 with TRBJ1-2, with D possibly being TRBD1 (6 bases). There are 16 residues in the CDR3. V was cut by 5 bases and J by 6 bases, with 22 bases left in between. The CDR3 sequence: CASSPTPRGIFDGYTF. The CDR3 DNA reads TGTGCCAGCAGTCCCACTCCAAGGGGGATTTTTGATGGCTACACCTTC.

The table lists this clonotype with many counts. The chain carries TRBV5-1 and TRBJ2-6; the match to TRBD1 covers 7 bases. Losses at the gene ends were 3 bases for V and 0 bases for J; bases not matched to a gene: 0. The germline V gene encodes CDR1 SGHRS and CDR2 YFSETQ. The CDR3 runs 15 residues. CDR3: CASSWTGSGANVLTF. In DNA, the CDR3 is TGCGCCAGCAGCTGGACAGGCTCTGGGGCCAACGTCCTGACTTTC.

This clonotype has a count of ten or more. The genes are TRBV20-1 and TRBJ1-2; TRBD1 might be the D (6 bases). Trimming removed 0 bases at V and 8 bases at J, with 10 bases between. The CDR3 is 12 residues long. CDR1 DFQATT and CDR2 SNEGSKA come from the germline V gene (reference sequence). CDR3 nucleotides: TGCAGTGCTAGAGAATACAGGGACGGCTACACCTTC. Translating gives CSAREYRDGYTF.

This clonotype was recorded many times. The chain is built from TRBV4-1 and TRBJ2-2; a weak D match, TRBD2 (6 bases). Germline V gene lookup returns CDR1 MGHRA and CDR2 YSYEKL. This CDR3 spans 16 amino acids. Trimming shortened V by 4 bases and J by 0 bases, and 12 bases separated the two germline ends. DNA of the CDR3: TGCGCCAGCAGCCTAAATTGGGGGGCGAACACCGGGGAGCTGTTTTTT. Its translation is CASSLNWGANTGELFF.

This clonotype came up many times. The chain is built from TRBV29-1 and TRBJ2-2; 12 nucleotides align to TRBD2. This CDR3 is 15 amino acids long. The V and J ends lost 5 bases and 4 bases, in that order; junction bases with no gene match: 5. The germline CDR1 and CDR2 sequences are SQVTM and ANQGSEA. CDR3 coding DNA: TGCAGCGTTTCCTCTAGCGGGGGGGGCACCGGGGAGCTGTTTTTT. This translates into CSVSSSGGGTGELFF.